Following are 23 T cell receptor beta chains from one sample sequenced in a study of T cell clones after liver transplantation. Profiled with immunoSEQ multiplex PCR; TCRdb holds only in-frame clones, not every one. The profile shows under 55,000 clones, 85% to 90% of them singletons. This sample comprised CD8+ T cells from blood, obtained 12 months after liver transplant. Receptor source: a human patient who received a liver transplant. Some T cells may have originated in the graft donor.

The chain employs TRBV4-3 and TRBJ2-1; unclear D gene. CDR1 LGHNA and CDR2 YSLEER come from the germline V gene. The CDR3 runs 15 residues. V lost 0 bases and J 3 bases, leaving 9 bases between the germline ends. The CDR3 DNA sequence: TGCGCCAGCAGCCAAGATGGCGGCAGCTACAATGAGCAGTTCTTC. It specifies CASSQDGGSYNEQFF.

The V and J genes are TRBV7-9 and TRBJ2-1; no clear D gene. The CDR3 spans 12 residues. V was cut by 4 bases and J by 6 bases, with 7 bases left in between. Germline V gene data show CDR1 as SEHNR and CDR2 as FQNEAQ (reference sequence). The CDR3 DNA is TGTGCCAGCAGCTCTCAACGCAATGAGCAGTTCTTC. Amino acid sequence: CASSSQRNEQFF.

The V and J genes are TRBV19 and TRBJ2-7, with D uncertain. Germline assignment: CDR1 LNHDA and CDR2 SQIVND (reference sequence). The CDR3 sequence is 15 residues long. The V end was cut by 2 bases, the J end by 2 bases, with 13 bases between. The chain's CDR3 is CASSISLAAAYEQYF. As DNA, the CDR3 is TGTGCCAGTAGTATATCGCTGGCAGCAGCCTACGAGCAGTACTTC. Full variable domain (remainder filled in from reference TRBV19 and TRBJ2-7): DGGITQSPKYLFRKEGQNVTLSCEQNLNHDAMYWYRQDPGQGLRLIYYSQIVNDFQKGDIAEGYSVSREKKESFPLTVTSAQKNPTAFYLCASSISLAAAYEQYFGPGTRLTVT.

The chain couples TRBV10-3 to TRBJ1-4; D gene uncertain. V was clipped by 3 bases and J by 2 bases, with 7 bases between them. Germline V CDR1 and CDR2: ENHRY, SYGVKD. The length of the CDR3 is 14 residues. CDR3: CAISDPGTNEKLFF. In nucleotides, the CDR3 is TGTGCCATCAGTGACCCCGGGACTAATGAAAAACTGTTTTTT.

About this clone: The same CDR3 arises from other DNA sequences in this sample as well. This chain connects TRBV4-1 to TRBJ2-7, with D possibly matching TRBD1 (6 bases). This CDR3 spans 13 amino acids. Trimming shortened V by 0 bases and J by 4 bases, and 7 bases separated the two germline ends. Germline CDR1 MGHRA, CDR2 YSYEKL. CDR3: CASSQDRGYEQYF. The CDR3 coding sequence is TGCGCCAGCAGCCAAGATAGGGGGTACGAGCAGTACTTC.

The V call is TRBV7-6, the J call TRBJ2-7; D is uncertain. The CDR3 runs to 14 residues. Trimming shortened V by 1 base and J by 0 bases, and 7 bases separated the two germline ends. Germline values: CDR1 SGHVS, CDR2 FNYEAQ. As DNA, the CDR3 is TGTGCCAGCAGCTTAGACACCACCTCCTACGAGCAGTACTTC. Translation gives CASSLDTTSYEQYF. Looking up the rest from reference TRBV7-6 and TRBJ2-7 gives the full variable domain: GAGVSQSPRYKVTKRGQDVALRCDPISGHVSLYWYRQALGQGPEFLTYFNYEAQQDKSGLPNDRFSAERPEGSISTLTIQRTEQRDSAMYRCASSLDTTSYEQYFGPGTRLTVT.

This clone occurred a few times. V gene TRBV6-6 combines with J gene TRBJ2-1; D is unclear. V was pared by 6 bases and J by 0 bases, with 6 bases between. Germline V gives CDR1 MNHNY, CDR2 SVGAGI (reference sequence). The CDR3 contains 13 residues. In DNA, the CDR3 is TGTGCCAGCAGGCCCTCCTCCTACAATGAGCAGTTCTTC. It is translated as CASRPSSYNEQFF.

The chain is built from TRBV28 and TRBJ1-1, with D possibly TRBD1 on 6 matching bases. The V end lost 8 bases, the J end lost 0 bases, and 22 bases lay between the germline ends. Germline V gene lookup returns CDR1 MDHEN and CDR2 SYDVKM. The CDR3 has 17 residues. Here the CDR3 DNA reads TGTGCCAGCTCAGTTTCCCCAGGACAGTCCTTGAACACTGAAGCTTTCTTT. Translation: CASSVSPGQSLNTEAFF.

The V and J genes are TRBV25-1 and TRBJ2-5; D remains ambiguous. Germline V CDR1 and CDR2: MGHDK, SYGVNS. This CDR3 has 12 amino acids. V dropped 7 bases and J dropped 5 bases, with 11 bases sitting between them. The CDR3 coding sequence is TGTGCCAGCAACTCCGACTGGGAGACCCAGTACTTC. Translation gives CASNSDWETQYF.

The chain carries TRBV30 and TRBJ2-1, with D uncertain. Trimming removed 0 bases at V and 5 bases at J, with 8 bases between. The CDR3 is 13 residues long. Germline CDR1 and CDR2: GTSNPN and SVGIG (reference sequence). CDR3 residues: CAWSVSFNNEQFF. The DNA for the CDR3 is TGTGCCTGGAGTGTATCCTTCAACAATGAGCAGTTCTTC.

The chain joins TRBV28 to TRBJ1-1, with unresolved D. This CDR3 spans 11 amino acids. Trimming cost V 9 bases and J 4 bases, with 9 bases left between them. CDR1 and CDR2 (germline): MDHEN, SYDVKM. The CDR3 loop reads CARRTVTEAFF. The CDR3 DNA reads as TGTGCCAGAAGGACGGTCACTGAAGCTTTCTTT. Together with reference TRBV28 and TRBJ1-1, the CDR3 gives the full variable domain: DVKVTQSSRYLVKRTGEKVFLECVQDMDHENMFWYRQDPGLGLRLIYFSYDVKMKEKGDIPEGYSVSREKKERFSLILESASTNQTSMYLCARRTVTEAFFGQGTRLTVV.

Concerning this clone itself: The same CDR3 also results from other DNA sequences found in this sample. The V call is TRBV5-1, the J call TRBJ2-1; D possibly matches TRBD1 or TRBD2 (6 bases each). With 3 bases removed from V and 2 bases from J, the gap between germline ends came to 9 bases. Per germline, CDR1 SGHRS and CDR2 YFSETQ. The CDR3 spans 14 residues. The CDR3 DNA sequence: TGCGCCAGCAGCTCCGGGGGCACCTACAATGAGCAGTTCTTC. This gives the protein CASSSGGTYNEQFF.

In its sample, this clone was seen once. V usage is TRBV28 and J usage is TRBJ1-1; TRBD1 might be the D (6 bases). With 7 bases removed from V and 1 base from J, the gap between germline ends came to 7 bases. The CDR3 spans 12 residues. CDR1 MDHEN and CDR2 SYDVKM come from the germline V gene. DNA for the CDR3: TGTGCCAGCACGGGGGCGAACACTGAAGCTTTCTTT. Its protein product is CASTGANTEAFF.

The chain carries TRBV4-3 and TRBJ1-2; perhaps TRBD1 as D (6 bases). The CDR3 is 17 amino acids. The germline V gene has CDR1 LGHNA and CDR2 YSLEER. V lost 1 base and J lost 4, with 19 bases in between. CDR3 DNA: TGCGCCAGCAGCCAAGGGCGGCGTGGGGGCGGAGGCTATGGCTACACCTTC. Translation: CASSQGRRGGGGYGYTF.

This chain links TRBV9 with TRBJ2-1; 9 nucleotides agree with TRBD2. The CDR3 is 16 amino acids. V dropped 8 bases and J dropped 4; count of bases not matched to a gene: 13. Germline V CDR1 and CDR2: SGDLS, YYNGEE. CDR3 sequence: CASALVASGKYNEQFF. The CDR3 nucleotides are TGTGCCAGTGCTTTAGTGGCTAGCGGGAAGTACAATGAGCAGTTCTTC. The full variable domain, completed using reference TRBV9 and TRBJ2-1, is DSGVTQTPKHLITATGQRVTLRCSPRSGDLSVYWYQQSLDQGLQFLIQYYNGEERAKGNILERFSAQQFPDLHSELNLSSLELGDSALYFCASALVASGKYNEQFFGPGTRLTVL.

V gene TRBV27 combines with J gene TRBJ2-1; TRBD2 agrees at 7 bases. Germline CDR1 reads MNHEY; CDR2 reads SMNVEV (reference sequence). The length of the CDR3 is 16 residues. V lost 3 bases, J lost 0 bases, and 5 bases stayed unmatched. The CDR3 DNA reads as TGTGCCAGCAGTTTCCGGGCGGGAGCCTCCTACAATGAGCAGTTCTTC. Its protein is CASSFRAGASYNEQFF.

This chain joins TRBV19 and TRBJ1-1; D may be TRBD1 (6 bases). The CDR3 consists of 15 residues. CDR1 and CDR2 from the germline V gene are LNHDA and SQIVND (reference sequence). V was pared by 5 bases and J by 0 bases, with 13 bases between. The CDR3 loop is CASSPPQGVNTEAFF. CDR3 sequence (DNA): TGTGCCAGTAGTCCTCCACAGGGTGTGAACACTGAAGCTTTCTTT.

The rearrangement uses TRBV28 and TRBJ1-5; D is uncertain. This CDR3 is built from 16 residues. The germline gives CDR1 MDHEN, CDR2 SYDVKM. Trimming pared 5 bases from V and 0 bases from J, leaving 14 bases between. CDR3 sequence reads: CASSLPKQYSNQPQHF. In DNA form, the CDR3 reads TGTGCCAGCAGTCTACCCAAGCAGTATAGCAATCAGCCCCAGCATTTT.

The rearrangement links TRBV19 to TRBJ1-5, with no clear D. CDR1 is LNHDA and CDR2 is SQIVND in the germline V gene (reference sequence). Trimming took 0 bases from V and 3 from J, leaving 3 bases between them. The CDR3 loop spans 13 amino acids. The CDR3 reads CASSIDLNQPQHF. For the CDR3, the DNA is TGTGCCAGTAGTATAGATCTCAATCAGCCCCAGCATTTT.

The genes are TRBV30 and TRBJ1-2; no clear D gene. This CDR3 comprises 13 residues. Trimming left V 5 bases short and J 7 bases short, with 17 bases between. Germline assignment: CDR1 GTSNPN and CDR2 SVGIG (reference sequence). CDR3 residues: CAWQLTSRSGYTF. In DNA, the CDR3 is TGTGCCTGGCAACTCACGTCCCGAAGTGGCTACACCTTC.

This clone showed up just once. Compared with germline, one end of the junction differs, possibly owing to a read error. This sequence joins TRBV11-2 and TRBJ2-1; D not resolved. The CDR3 covers 13 residues. Germline V gene data show CDR1 as SGHAT and CDR2 as FQNNGV. The CDR3 is CASSLGGPDFWVF. The DNA of the CDR3 is TGTGCCAGCAGCTTAGGAGGACCCGACTTCTGGGTCTTC.

The gene calls are TRBV28 and TRBJ1-2; 11 bases match TRBD1. J lost 5 bases, V lost 5 bases, and 4 bases had no gene match. Per the germline V gene, CDR1 is MDHEN and CDR2 is SYDVKM. The CDR3 is 14 residues long. CDR3 loop: CASSGTGGWYGYTF. The CDR3 DNA reads as TGTGCCAGCAGTGGGACAGGGGGATGGTATGGCTACACCTTC.

This chain joins TRBV28 and TRBJ2-7, with 10 bases fitting TRBD2. V lost 4 bases and J lost 4; bases outside the gene matches: 7. The CDR3 runs 15 residues. Germline CDR1 reads MDHEN; CDR2 reads SYDVKM. The CDR3 DNA reads TGTGCCAGCAGTTATGAGCGGGAGGGCCGTTACGAGCAGTACTTC. This encodes CASSYEREGRYEQYF.